The entry below describes one T cell receptor beta chain. As yet, its antigen is unknown. This entry comes from a study of identical twins. Carrying unique molecular identifiers, the cDNA also gained a universal primer site through template switching. TCRdb recomputed calls from the 5' RACE reads with MiXCR, one row per CDR3 protein. Found here are 350,000 to 450,000 distinct CDR3 sequences, approximately 17% of them singletons; the top ten hold 9% to 15%. The CDR3 spans 14 residues. Germline V gene lookup returns CDR1 MNHEY and CDR2 SMNVEV (reference sequence). V lost 0 bases, J lost 5 bases, and 10 bases lay in between. Whole-study findings and limits: Clonotypes of the beta chain that were abundant in cord blood carried fewer insertions (memory repertoires showed none).

This clonotype was sampled from a man aged 50 or older in good health. The chain employs TRBV27 and TRBJ1-2; D gene uncertain. Specimen: naive T cells sorted from blood. The CDR3 is CASSLSGVRYGYTF. DNA of the CDR3: TGTGCCAGCAGTTTATCCGGGGTGAGGTATGGCTACACCTTC.